This T cell receptor (beta chain) was identified in a study of Ad26.COV2.S vaccination and SARS-CoV-2 variants. Treatment defined: around 19 received Ad26.COV2.S at low or high dose, single or two shots; about 5 received placebo; per-sample allocation not given. It was on day 63 after the first vaccine or placebo injection that samples were taken. As regards this clone: Its antigen remains unidentified.

Clones were read by immunoSEQ multiplex PCR, and TCRdb kept only the in-frame ones, dropping some. The sample contains 380,000 or so clones, about four fifths of which appear only once. Overall study results and limits: In TCR breadth and depth analyses, total T cell responses may have been underestimated. Those who received the vaccine showed greater spike-specific TCR breadth than those given placebo.

The clonotype comes from a person aged 18-60 years who received the Ad26.COV2.S COVID-19 vaccine or a placebo. The sequencing used peripheral blood, collected in a trial of Ad26.COV2.S vaccine versus placebo.

CDR3 coding DNA: TGTGCCACCCCTACCTTCAGTGGAGAAGGAAACACCATATATTTT. It yields the protein CATPTFSGEGNTIYF. J is TRBJ1-3 and V is TRBV6-5; D is unresolved. The CDR3 covers 15 residues. The germline CDR1 and CDR2 sequences are MNHEY and SVGAGI. The V gene lost 10 bases and the J gene lost 4 bases, with 20 bases spanning the gap.